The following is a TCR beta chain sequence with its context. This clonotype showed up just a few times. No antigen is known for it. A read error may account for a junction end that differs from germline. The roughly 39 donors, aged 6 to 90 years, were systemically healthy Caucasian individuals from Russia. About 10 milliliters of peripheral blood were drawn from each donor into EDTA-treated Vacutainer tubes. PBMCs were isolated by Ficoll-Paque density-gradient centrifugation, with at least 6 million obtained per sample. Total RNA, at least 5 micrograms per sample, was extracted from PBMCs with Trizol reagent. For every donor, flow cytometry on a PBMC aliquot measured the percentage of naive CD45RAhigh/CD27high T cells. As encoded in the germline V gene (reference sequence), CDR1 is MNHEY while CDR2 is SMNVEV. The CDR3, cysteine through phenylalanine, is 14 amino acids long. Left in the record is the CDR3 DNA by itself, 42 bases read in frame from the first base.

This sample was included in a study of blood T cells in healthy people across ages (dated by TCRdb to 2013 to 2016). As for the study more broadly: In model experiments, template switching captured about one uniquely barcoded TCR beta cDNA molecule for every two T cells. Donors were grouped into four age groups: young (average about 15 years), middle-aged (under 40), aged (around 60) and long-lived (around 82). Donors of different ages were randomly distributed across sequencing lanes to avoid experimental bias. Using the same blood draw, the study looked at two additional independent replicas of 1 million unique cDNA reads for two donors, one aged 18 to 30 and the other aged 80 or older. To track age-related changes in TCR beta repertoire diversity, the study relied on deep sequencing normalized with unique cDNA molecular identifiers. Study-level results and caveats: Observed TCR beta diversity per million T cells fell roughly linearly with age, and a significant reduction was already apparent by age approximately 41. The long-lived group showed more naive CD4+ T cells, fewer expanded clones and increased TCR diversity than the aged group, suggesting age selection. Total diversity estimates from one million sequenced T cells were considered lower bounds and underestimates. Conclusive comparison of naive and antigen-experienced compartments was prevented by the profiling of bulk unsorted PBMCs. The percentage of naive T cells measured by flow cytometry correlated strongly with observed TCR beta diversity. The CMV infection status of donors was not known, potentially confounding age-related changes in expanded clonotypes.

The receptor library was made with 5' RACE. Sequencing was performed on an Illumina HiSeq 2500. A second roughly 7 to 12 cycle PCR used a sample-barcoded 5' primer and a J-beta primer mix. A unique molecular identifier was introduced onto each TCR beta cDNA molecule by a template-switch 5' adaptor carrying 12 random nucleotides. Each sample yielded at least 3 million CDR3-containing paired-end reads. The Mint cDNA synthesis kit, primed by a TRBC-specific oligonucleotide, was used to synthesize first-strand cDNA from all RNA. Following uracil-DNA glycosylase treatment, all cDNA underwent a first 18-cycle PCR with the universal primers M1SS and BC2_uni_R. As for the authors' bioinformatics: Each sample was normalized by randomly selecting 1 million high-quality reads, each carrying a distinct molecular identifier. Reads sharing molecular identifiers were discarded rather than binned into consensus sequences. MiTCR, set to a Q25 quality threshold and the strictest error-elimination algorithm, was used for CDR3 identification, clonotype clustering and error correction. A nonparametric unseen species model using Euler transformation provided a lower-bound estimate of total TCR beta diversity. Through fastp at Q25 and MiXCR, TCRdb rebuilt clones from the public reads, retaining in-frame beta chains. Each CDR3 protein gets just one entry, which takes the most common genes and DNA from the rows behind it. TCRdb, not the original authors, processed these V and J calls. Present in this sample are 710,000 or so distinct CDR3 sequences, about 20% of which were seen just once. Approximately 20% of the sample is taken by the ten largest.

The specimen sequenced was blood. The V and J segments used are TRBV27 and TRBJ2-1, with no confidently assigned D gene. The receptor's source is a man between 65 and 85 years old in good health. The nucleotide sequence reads TGTGCCAGCAGTTTATCTAAAGCCTACAATGAGCAGCTCTTC. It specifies CASSLSKAYNEQLF.